This is a list of T cell receptor beta chains from one sample in a study of CD8 T cells in Susac syndrome. MiXCR was run by TCRdb on the immunoSEQ multiplex PCR reads, yielding one entry per CDR3 protein. The sample holds roughly 110,000 distinct CDR3 sequences, approximately 90% seen once. What was sequenced was CD8+ T cells from PBMCs. The source is a human donor in good health. Both conserved end residues are part of each CDR3. Each record gives: V gene, clone size, J gene, D gene, CDR3 DNA, CDR3 protein. D genes are given only for firm matches. The size field is filled for only some rows; it gives once, few, many or a size class.

>TRBV7-2|-|TRBJ2-3|-
TGTGCCAGCAGCGGACAGTCCTTGATGAATACGCAGTATTTT
CASSGQSLMNTQYF
>TRBV20-1|-|TRBJ2-7|TRBD2
TGCAGTGCTAGTACCGGAGGACTAGCGGGGGGCCCAAAGCAGTACTTC
CSASTGGLAGGPKQYF
>TRBV19|-|TRBJ1-5|-
TGTGCCACCGCTCAGGTTAATAGCAATCAGCCCCAGCATTTT
CATAQVNSNQPQHF
>TRBV15|-|TRBJ2-1|-
TGTGCCACCAGCAGAACCACAGGGAGCTCCTACAATGAGCAGTTCTTC
CATSRTTGSSYNEQFF
>TRBV20-1|-|TRBJ2-7|TRBD1
TGCAGTATTCCCGTGGACAGGGCCGGTTACGAGCAGTACTTC
CSIPVDRAGYEQYF
>TRBV5-1|-|TRBJ1-2|-
TGCGCCAGCAGTGACGCGGGGGTAAACTATGGCTACACCTTC
CASSDAGVNYGYTF
>TRBV27|once|TRBJ1-6|-
TGTGCCAGCAGTTTATTGGCCGCGGGAACCTATAATTCACCCCTCCACTTT
CASSLLAAGTYNSPLHF
>TRBV15|-|TRBJ2-7|-
TGTGCCACCAGCAGCACCGGGACAATCACCGAGAAGTACTTC
CATSSTGTITEKYF
>TRBV21-1|-|TRBJ2-7|-
TGTGCCAGCAGCAAAACTCGGGACAGGACGGGCGAGCAGTACTTC
CASSKTRDRTGEQYF
>TRBV20-1|-|TRBJ1-5|TRBD1
TGCAGTGCTAGAGAAGTGACAGGGTATCAGCCCCAGCATTTT
CSAREVTGYQPQHF
>TRBV7-2|-|TRBJ2-5|TRBD2
TGTGCCAGCAGCTTAGGGTCGCTAGCGGGGCCCACCACCCAAGAGACCCAGTACTTC
CASSLGSLAGPTTQETQYF
>TRBV7-9|-|TRBJ1-4|-
TGTGCCAGCAGCCTTACAGGGCAGGGGGAAAAACTGTTTTTT
CASSLTGQGEKLFF
>TRBV23-1|-|TRBJ2-1|TRBD1
TGCGCCAGCAGTCACCCACAGGGGCATCGATTTTACAATGAGCAGTTCTTC
CASSHPQGHRFYNEQFF